Below, 26 T cell receptor beta chains from the same sample are listed, as sequenced in a study of T cells after posttransplantation cyclophosphamide. Treatment was busulfan-fludarabine conditioning, a marrow graft, and cyclophosphamide on days +3 and +4. The repertoire was sequenced with immunoSEQ multiplex PCR; TCRdb's copy has only in-frame clones and lacks some. This repertoire holds approximately 25,000 clones, and none appear only once. This specimen consisted of PBMCs, obtained after allogeneic stem cell transplant with posttransplant cyclophosphamide. The origin of the receptors is a male patient in his late teens or twenties who received an allogeneic stem cell transplant from a related donor, was CMV-positive, and had no GVHD. A share of the T cells may be of graft donor origin.

This clone was observed many times. The genes are TRBV18 and TRBJ2-1; the match to TRBD1 covers 8 bases. Trimming removed 2 bases from V and 0 bases from J; junction bases left unmatched: 3. Germline-derived CDR1 and CDR2 are KGHSH and LQKENI. The CDR3 has 16 residues. In nucleotides, the CDR3 is TGTGCCAGCTCACCAAACAGGGGGAGCTCCTACAATGAGCAGTTCTTC. Translation gives CASSPNRGSSYNEQFF.

This clone was seen ten or more times. The rearrangement links TRBV7-2 to TRBJ2-3; 10 bases line up with TRBD2. This CDR3 has 17 residues. Germline trimming cut 2 bases from V and 5 bases from J; bases unmatched to any gene: 10. From germline, CDR1 is SGHTA and CDR2 FQGNSA. CDR3 DNA: TGTGCCAGCAGCTTACCCTTTAGCGGGGGGTTGATAGATACGCAGTATTTT. This sequence encodes CASSLPFSGGLIDTQYF.

This clone was observed a few times. A read error may be the cause here, since a much bigger clone is one base away. Other DNA sequences in the same sample also yield this CDR3. The V and J genes are TRBV5-1 and TRBJ1-1; TRBD1 agrees at 7 bases. The length of the CDR3 is 17 residues. CDR1 SGHRS and CDR2 YFSETQ come from the germline V gene. DNA of the CDR3: TGCGCCAGCAGCTTCGGACAGGCGACGTACATGAACACCGAAGCTTTCTTT. Amino acids: CASSFGQATYMNTEAFF.

This clone occurred many times. The chain combines TRBV5-5 with TRBJ2-1; 8 nucleotides match TRBD1. Germline-derived CDR1 and CDR2 are SGHKS and YYEKEE (reference sequence). The CDR3 totals 15 residues. V lost 6 bases, J lost 3 bases, and 8 bases stayed unmatched. CDR3 region: CASTTGTGFYNEQFF. The CDR3 DNA sequence: TGTGCCAGCACAACTGGGACAGGATTCTACAATGAGCAGTTCTTC.

This clone was seen at least ten times. This chain connects TRBV4-1 to TRBJ1-3; 7 bases are shared with TRBD1. The germline V gene encodes CDR1 MGHRA and CDR2 YSYEKL. The CDR3 is made up of 16 amino acids. Trimming removed 4 bases from V and 4 bases from J; junction bases left unmatched: 10. The CDR3 is CASSPQGGAAGNTIYF. CDR3 sequence (DNA): TGCGCCAGCAGCCCTCAAGGGGGCGCAGCGGGAAACACCATATATTTT.

This sequence joins TRBV23-1 and TRBJ2-5, with no clear D. TRBV23-1 has ORF status, its function being uncertain. This CDR3 is built from 17 residues. The V end lost 1 base, the J end lost 0 bases, and 15 bases lay between the germline ends. The CDR3 DNA reads TGCGCCAGCAGTCAATTCGTTAACACATCAAACCAAGAGACCCAGTACTTC. Translating gives CASSQFVNTSNQETQYF.

The sample holds many counts of this clone. This rearrangement joins TRBV13 to TRBJ2-1; possible D gene TRBD2, 5 bases. Germline lookup yields CDR1 PRHDT and CDR2 FYEKMQ (reference sequence). This CDR3 comprises 16 residues. V lost 3 bases and J 7 bases, leaving 19 bases between the germline ends. CDR3 sequence: CASSFSRGLGLNEQFF. The CDR3 DNA is TGTGCCAGCAGCTTTTCTCGAGGGCTAGGCCTGAATGAGCAGTTCTTC.

This clone has a handful of counts. V usage is TRBV28 and J usage is TRBJ2-5, with D tentatively TRBD1 (6 bases). The J call is in doubt because the DNA end fits TRBJ2-7 better. CDR3 length: 15 residues. The germline gives CDR1 MDHEN, CDR2 SYDVKM. The CDR3 DNA follows: TGTGCCAGCAGTTCAGGGACATCCGGACCCTACGAGCAGTACTTC. Translating it yields CASSSGTSGPYEQYF.

There are many counts of this clone. V gene TRBV18 combines with J gene TRBJ2-3; 9 bases fit TRBD2. This CDR3 region has 16 residues. With V trimmed by 3 bases and J by 4 bases, 8 bases remained unmatched. Germline-derived CDR1 and CDR2 are KGHSH and LQKENI. CDR3 sequence (DNA): TGTGCCAGCTCACCGATAGCGGGAGCCGGCCCAGATACGCAGTATTTT. It translates to CASSPIAGAGPDTQYF.

The sample holds many counts of this clone. The gene calls are TRBV4-1 and TRBJ1-4; weak D call: TRBD1 (6 bases). CDR1 is MGHRA and CDR2 is YSYEKL in the germline V gene. The CDR3 contains 11 residues. The V and J ends lost 0 bases and 14 bases respectively, with 7 bases between them. CDR3 nucleotide sequence: TGCGCCAGCAGCCAAGAAGACAGGCTGTTTTTT. It specifies CASSQEDRLFF.

This clone was counted at least ten times. The chain uses TRBV4-1 and TRBJ1-1; 9 nucleotides line up with TRBD1. The V segment lost 4 bases and the J segment 5 bases; nucleotides outside the gene matches: 11. The CDR3 covers 16 residues. Germline CDR1 reads MGHRA; CDR2 reads YSYEKL. The CDR3 nucleotides read TGCGCCAGCAGCCGGATACAGGGGGCAGGATCAACTGAAGCTTTCTTT. Its translation is CASSRIQGAGSTEAFF.

This clone was seen many times. The rearrangement links TRBV19 to TRBJ2-2; TRBD1 matches 12 bases. V was pared by 3 bases and J by 0 bases, with 2 bases of the junction left unmatched. Germline lookup yields CDR1 LNHDA and CDR2 SQIVND (reference sequence). The CDR3 contains 17 residues. The CDR3 region has the DNA TGTGCCAGTAGTATGGGGACAGGGGGCGCGAACACCGGGGAGCTGTTTTTT. It specifies CASSMGTGGANTGELFF.

This clone was seen repeatedly, ten times or more. The chain is built from TRBV4-1 and TRBJ2-7; 12 bases fit TRBD1. This CDR3 comprises 16 residues. V shed 4 bases and J 7 bases; nucleotides not matched to a gene: 11. Per germline, CDR1 MGHRA and CDR2 YSYEKL. CDR3 DNA: TGCGCCAGCAGCCGAACCGGGACAGGGGGCGGGGGAGAGCAGTACTTC. Its protein is CASSRTGTGGGGEQYF.

This clone has at least ten counts. The V call is TRBV7-8, the J call TRBJ1-5, with TRBD1 matching over 7 bases. Germline CDR1 and CDR2: SGHVS and FQNEAQ. The J segment lost 7 bases and the V segment lost 1 base, leaving 7 bases of the junction unmatched. The CDR3 extends over 15 amino acids. This CDR3 reads CASSLVGQSGQPQHF. In nucleotides, the CDR3 is TGTGCCAGCAGCTTAGTGGGACAGAGCGGACAGCCCCAGCATTTT.

The chain couples TRBV9 to TRBJ2-2; 7 bases agree with TRBD2. Germline CDR1 is SGDLS and CDR2 is YYNGEE. V was pared by 5 bases and J by 7 bases, with 14 bases of the junction left unmatched. The CDR3 extends over 16 amino acids. This chain's CDR3 is CASSPRSREPGGELFF. In nucleotides, the CDR3 is TGTGCCAGCAGTCCCCGATCGCGGGAGCCCGGCGGGGAGCTGTTTTTT.

This clone occurred many times. The V gene is TRBV2, the J gene TRBJ1-2; possibly TRBD1 for D (5 bases). Looked up from germline, CDR1 is SNHLY and CDR2 is FYNNEI. Trimming took 1 base from V and 4 from J, leaving 10 bases between them. The CDR3 consists of 14 residues. CDR3 DNA sequence: TGTGCCAGCAGTGAAGGCAGGGTTTCCTATGGCTACACCTTC. Protein sequence: CASSEGRVSYGYTF.

This clone was counted ten times or more. This rearrangement joins TRBV7-3 to TRBJ2-1; D is undetermined. The CDR3 length is 15 residues. The ends were cut back, 2 bases at V and 0 bases at J, with 8 bases in the middle. Germline assignment: CDR1 SGHTA and CDR2 FQGTGA. The CDR3 sequence is CASSLEVSSYNEQFF. The CDR3, as DNA: TGTGCCAGCAGCTTAGAGGTAAGCTCCTACAATGAGCAGTTCTTC.

This clone was seen repeatedly, ten times or more. The V gene is TRBV2, the J gene TRBJ2-5; D not resolved. The ends were cut back, 5 bases at V and 1 base at J, with 11 bases in the middle. Germline CDR1 reads SNHLY; CDR2 reads FYNNEI. The CDR3 spans 14 residues. The CDR3 reads CASSLRPGQETQYF. Written as DNA, the CDR3 is TGTGCCAGCAGTCTCCGACCGGGCCAAGAGACCCAGTACTTC.

This clone was detected ten times or more. The chain links TRBV28 to TRBJ2-2; D is perhaps TRBD2 (6 bases). Trimming removed 7 bases from V and 6 bases from J, with 21 bases in between. Germline V CDR1 and CDR2: MDHEN, SYDVKM. CDR3 length: 16 residues. Here the CDR3 reads CASKEGGTPRAGELFF. CDR3 DNA: TGTGCCAGCAAGGAAGGAGGGACGCCGCGGGCCGGGGAGCTGTTTTTT.

This clone was detected many times. The V and J genes are TRBV28 and TRBJ2-7; a weak D match, TRBD1 (5 bases). V lost 5 bases and J lost 5, with 19 bases in between. The germline V gene has CDR1 MDHEN and CDR2 SYDVKM. CDR3 length equals 15 residues. Here the CDR3 reads CASSLPQGILDEQYF. In DNA, the CDR3 is TGTGCCAGCAGTCTACCCCAGGGAATCCTCGACGAGCAGTACTTC.

This clone was found many times. The rearrangement uses TRBV5-5 and TRBJ2-2; the match to TRBD2 covers 8 bases. Germline-derived CDR1 and CDR2 are SGHKS and YYEKEE (reference sequence). V shed 0 bases, J shed 4 bases, and the junction held 14 bases outside the gene matches. The CDR3 runs 19 residues. CDR3: CASSLVRFSGGAFTGELFF. CDR3 coding DNA: TGTGCCAGCAGCTTGGTTAGGTTCTCGGGGGGGGCCTTCACCGGGGAGCTGTTTTTT.

This clone was found many times. V gene TRBV5-1 combines with J gene TRBJ2-7; 9 bases fit TRBD1. V trimming: 4 bases; J trimming: 5 bases; junction bases outside the gene matches: 7. CDR3 length: 14 residues. CDR1 and CDR2 (germline): SGHRS, YFSETQ. The CDR3 protein is CASSPRDRDHEQYF. The CDR3 DNA reads as TGCGCCAGCAGCCCTCGGGACAGGGACCACGAGCAGTACTTC.

This clone appeared many times. The chain links TRBV6-5 to TRBJ2-2; D perhaps matches TRBD2 (6 bases). Between the trimmed V and J ends, which lost 5 bases and 6 bases, there was a span of 16 bases. There are 15 residues in the CDR3. Germline lookup yields CDR1 MNHEY and CDR2 SVGAGI. The CDR3 DNA sequence: TGTGCCAGCAGTCGGGTCGGGTGGGGGGCCGGGGAGCTGTTTTTT. It specifies CASSRVGWGAGELFF.

This clone occurred many times. The CDR3 spells CAWSAGGGPHEQYF. The CDR3 region has the DNA TGTGCCTGGAGTGCGGGGGGCGGGCCTCACGAGCAGTACTTC. V usage is TRBV30 and J usage is TRBJ2-7; weak D call: TRBD2 (7 bases). V dropped 1 base and J dropped 5 bases, with 15 bases sitting between them. The germline gives CDR1 GTSNPN, CDR2 SVGIG (reference sequence). The CDR3 sequence is 14 residues long.

This clone was counted at least ten times. The gene calls are TRBV5-1 and TRBJ1-4, with a possible D match to TRBD1 (5 bases). V gave up 8 bases and J gave up 8 bases, with 19 bases separating them. Germline V gene data show CDR1 as SGHRS and CDR2 as YFSETQ. The CDR3 runs to 14 residues. The CDR3 DNA reads as TGCGCCAGTAGCCCGGGGGTAAAAGGGGAAAAACTGTTTTTT. It is translated as CASSPGVKGEKLFF.

At least ten counts were recorded for this clone. The chain is built from TRBV4-3 and TRBJ1-2; the match to TRBD1 covers 9 bases. Per germline, CDR1 LGHNA and CDR2 YSLEER. V shed 0 bases, J shed 5 bases, and the junction held 1 base outside the gene matches. CDR3 length equals 14 residues. CDR3 residues: CASSQDGTGYGYTF. In DNA, the CDR3 is TGCGCCAGCAGCCAAGATGGGACAGGGTATGGCTACACCTTC.